A single sample gave rise to the 18 T cell receptor beta chains below, sequenced in a study of cytomegalovirus exposure and HLA in healthy donors. This PCR relied on a set of 60 Vbeta primers and 13 Jbeta primers. Profiled with immunoSEQ multiplex PCR; TCRdb holds only in-frame clones, not every one. Counted here are about 200,000 clones, approximately 85% occurring once; the ten biggest clones make up 2.3%. Sequences were obtained from PBMCs. The receptors here all came from a woman between 50 and 59 years old in good health and CMV-seronegative.

The V gene is TRBV5-1, the J gene TRBJ2-3; 12 positions agree with TRBD2. Germline V CDR1 and CDR2: SGHRS, YFSETQ. After removal of 0 bases from V and 3 bases from J, the junction contained 5 bases not matched to a gene. CDR3 length: 17 residues. The CDR3 DNA sequence: TGCGCCAGCAGCTTGGCCCTAGCGGGAGGGCCGACAGATACGCAGTATTTT. Its protein is CASSLALAGGPTDTQYF.

This chain connects TRBV5-1 to TRBJ1-1; D perhaps matches TRBD1 (5 bases). The germline V gene has CDR1 SGHRS and CDR2 YFSETQ. The CDR3 is 13 amino acids. The V and J ends lost 0 bases and 8 bases respectively, with 11 bases between them. CDR3 in amino acids: CASSLEWGREAFF. CDR3 bases: TGCGCCAGCAGCTTGGAGTGGGGCAGGGAAGCTTTCTTT.

The chain links TRBV11-3 to TRBJ2-1; tentatively, D is TRBD2 (5 bases). The CDR3 sequence is 15 residues long. V was cut by 1 base and J by 2 bases, with 9 bases left in between. Germline V lookup: CDR1 SGHNT, CDR2 YENEEA. Here the CDR3 reads CASSLGGDTYNEQFF. The CDR3 DNA reads as TGTGCCAGCAGCTTAGGGGGAGACACCTACAATGAGCAGTTCTTC.

The chain joins TRBV19 to TRBJ2-7; D remains ambiguous. Trimming left V 1 base short and J 2 bases short, with 9 bases between. The CDR3 is made up of 14 amino acids. Germline V gene lookup returns CDR1 LNHDA and CDR2 SQIVND (reference sequence). CDR3 sequence: CASSIAGITYEQYF. CDR3 DNA: TGTGCCAGTAGTATAGCAGGAATAACCTACGAGCAGTACTTC.

The V and J genes are TRBV7-9 and TRBJ2-1; 11 bases agree with TRBD2. Germline CDR1 reads SEHNR; CDR2 reads FQNEAQ (reference sequence). The junction had 7 bases not matched to a gene; V was cut back by 4 bases and J by 2 bases. This CDR3 spans 17 amino acids. The CDR3 protein is CASSSTRLAGTYNEQFF. CDR3 DNA: TGTGCCAGCAGCTCTACCCGACTAGCGGGGACCTACAATGAGCAGTTCTTC.

V and J are TRBV18 and TRBJ2-7; D not certain. The CDR3 has 14 amino acids. The V end was cut by 6 bases, the J end by 2 bases, with 14 bases between. Germline V gene data show CDR1 as KGHSH and CDR2 as LQKENI. Here the CDR3 reads CASSPDFRPYEQYF. CDR3 coding DNA: TGTGCCAGCTCGCCAGACTTCCGTCCCTACGAGCAGTACTTC.

The V call is TRBV6-5, the J call TRBJ2-4; tentatively, D is TRBD1 (7 bases). Trimming removed 2 bases at V and 10 bases at J, with 9 bases between. In germline, CDR1 is MNHEY, CDR2 SVGAGI. There are 12 residues in the CDR3. CDR3 residues: CASSYPGGIQYF. Written as DNA, the CDR3 is TGTGCCAGCAGTTACCCAGGGGGGATTCAGTACTTC.

This chain uses TRBV28 with TRBJ2-3; TRBD2 aligns across 9 bases. CDR3 length: 14 residues. V shed 5 bases and J 2 bases; nucleotides not matched to a gene: 2. Germline lookup yields CDR1 MDHEN and CDR2 SYDVKM. The CDR3 protein is CASSLAGYTDTQYF. In nucleotides, the CDR3 is TGTGCCAGCAGTCTAGCGGGGTACACAGATACGCAGTATTTT.

The chain employs TRBV27 and TRBJ2-1, with TRBD2 matching 11 bases. Germline CDR1 reads MNHEY; CDR2 reads SMNVEV (reference sequence). The V segment lost 6 bases and the J segment 5 bases; nucleotides outside the gene matches: 9. CDR3 length: 16 residues. The DNA for the CDR3 is TGTGCCAGCAGCCCCTTAGCGGGAGGGCATAACAATGAGCAGTTCTTC. This gives the protein CASSPLAGGHNNEQFF.

About this clone: Germline and junction disagree at one end, which may indicate a read error. The gene calls are TRBV4-1 and TRBJ2-7, with a tentative D call TRBD2 (6 bases). There are 13 residues in the CDR3. Germline V gene sequence: CDR1 MGHRA, CDR2 YSYEKL. The CDR3 reads CASSLGLSSEQYF. The CDR3 region has the DNA TGCGCCAGCAGCCTGGGACTTTCCTCCGAGCAGTACTTC.

This chain connects TRBV18 to TRBJ2-7; 10 bases line up with TRBD2. Germline V gene sequence: CDR1 KGHSH, CDR2 LQKENI. This CDR3 region has 16 residues. Losses at the gene ends were 1 base for V and 5 bases for J; bases not matched to a gene: 8. The CDR3, as DNA: TGTGCCAGCTCACCACTAGCGGGAGGCCTAGGGGACGAGCAGTACTTC. This translates into CASSPLAGGLGDEQYF.

This sequence joins TRBV4-1 and TRBJ2-1, with D possibly TRBD2 on 6 matching bases. The CDR3 has 13 amino acids. With 0 bases removed from V and 10 bases from J, the gap between germline ends came to 10 bases. Germline V gives CDR1 MGHRA, CDR2 YSYEKL. CDR3 residues: CASSQEEGREQFF. The CDR3 DNA sequence: TGCGCCAGCAGCCAAGAGGAGGGGCGGGAGCAGTTCTTC.

The chain has TRBV7-3 and TRBJ2-6; maybe TRBD1 (7 bases). Germline V gives CDR1 SGHTA, CDR2 FQGTGA. This CDR3 is built from 16 residues. V was pared by 5 bases and J by 2 bases, with 13 bases between. DNA for the CDR3: TGTGCCAGCAGCCAGACAGGGACTGCTGGGGCCAACGTCCTGACTTTC. It is translated as CASSQTGTAGANVLTF.

The chain couples TRBV6-5 to TRBJ2-3; tentative D call: TRBD2 (6 bases). The germline V gene has CDR1 MNHEY and CDR2 SVGAGI. The CDR3 length is 14 residues. The germline V and J ends were trimmed by 5 bases and 2 bases, with 11 bases remaining between them. This CDR3 reads CASSPGGVTDTQYF. CDR3 DNA: TGTGCCAGCAGTCCCGGCGGGGTCACAGATACGCAGTATTTT.

The rearrangement joins TRBV28 to TRBJ1-2, with D possibly TRBD1 on 6 matching bases. The CDR3 is 12 amino acids. Germline CDR1 MDHEN, CDR2 SYDVKM. V was cut by 5 bases and J by 4 bases, with 8 bases left in between. The CDR3 region has the DNA TGTGCCAGCAGTAGGGACATCTATGGCTACACCTTC. It specifies CASSRDIYGYTF.

This clone has a single count. The V and J genes are TRBV28 and TRBJ1-2; 8 nucleotides line up with TRBD1. Germline lookup yields CDR1 MDHEN and CDR2 SYDVKM. V gave up 7 bases and J gave up 8 bases; unmatched junction bases: 9. The CDR3 sequence is 13 residues long. In DNA, the CDR3 is TGTGCCAGCACCCCGGACAGGGAGGGCGGCTACACCTTC. This gives the protein CASTPDREGGYTF.

The chain couples TRBV5-3 to TRBJ2-1; TRBD1 matches at 8 bases. TRBV5-3 is an open reading frame whose function is uncertain. The ends lost 0 bases at V and 2 bases at J; junction bases unmatched: 16. The CDR3 runs 20 residues. The CDR3 region is CARSLEIKPTDRGPYNEQFF. The CDR3 nucleotides are TGTGCCAGAAGCTTGGAAATCAAACCCACCGACAGGGGCCCCTACAATGAGCAGTTCTTC.

In this sample, this clone turned up once. This chain joins TRBV4-1 and TRBJ1-2; 9 bases line up with TRBD1. There are 15 residues in the CDR3. Germline V gene data show CDR1 as MGHRA and CDR2 as YSYEKL. V trimming: 3 bases; J trimming: 7 bases; junction bases outside the gene matches: 9. The CDR3 protein is CASSQSPTGGGGYTF. The CDR3 DNA is TGCGCCAGCAGCCAGAGCCCCACAGGGGGCGGTGGCTACACCTTC.